This TCR beta chain was identified in a study of blood T cell repertoires in COVID-19. Whole-study context: The study drew acute and convalescent COVID-19 samples from the United States, Italy and Spain. Nucleic acid was either cDNA or gDNA, and it came from T cells, B-cell-depleted T cells, or PBMCs.

In the original processing: Amplified reference gene primers provided the basis for estimating nucleated cell counts. Generated by immunoSEQ multiplex PCR, the TCRdb table keeps only in-frame clones and is missing some. V, J and clone size reflect that table, while D and trimming were determined from the DNA. The top ten hold roughly 21% of the sample, which has about 190,000 clones, about 90% seen once. The V and J ends lost 5 bases and 0 bases respectively, with 7 bases between them. The germline CDR1 and CDR2 sequences are SEHNR and FQNEAQ (reference sequence). The CDR3 consists of 13 residues. This sequence joins TRBV7-9 and TRBJ1-1; no clear D gene. Sequenced sample: peripheral blood. The receptor's source is a man aged 55 to 70 with active or convalescent COVID-19. The CDR3 loop reads CASSADVNTEAFF. Written as DNA, the CDR3 is TGTGCCAGCAGCGCGGATGTGAACACTGAAGCTTTCTTT.